This T cell receptor (beta chain) was documented in a study of T cells in Graves' hyperthyroidism and ophthalmopathy. Deletions cut 0 bases from V and 6 bases from J, with 8 bases between. CDR1 is GTSNPN, CDR2 SVGIG, per germline (reference sequence). The CDR3 covers 12 residues. The PBMCs studied were ones that came from 10 ml fresh peripheral blood. Researchers took RNA transcripts and amplified the TCR beta CDR3 regions from them. First-round RT-PCR with HTBI primers amplified the TCR CDR3 region. TCRdb re-derived calls from the multiplex PCR reads in MiXCR, one entry per CDR3 protein. The data show roughly 130,000 distinct CDR3 sequences, about 20% seen once.

This chain connects TRBV30 to TRBJ1-1; D is unresolved. Material: blood. The origin of this receptor is a woman in her forties or fifties with Graves' hyperthyroidism that later progressed to Graves' ophthalmopathy. The CDR3 DNA reads as TGTGCCTGGAGTGTACTGAGATCTGAAGCTTTCTTT. Amino acids: CAWSVLRSEAFF. The full variable domain, in which reference TRBV30 and TRBJ1-1 provide the parts outside the CDR3, is SQTIHQWPATLVQPVGSPLSLECTVEGTSNPNLYWYRQAAGRGLQLLFYSVGIGQISSEVPQNLSASRPQDRQFILSSKKLLLSDSGFYLCAWSVLRSEAFFGQGTRLTVV.